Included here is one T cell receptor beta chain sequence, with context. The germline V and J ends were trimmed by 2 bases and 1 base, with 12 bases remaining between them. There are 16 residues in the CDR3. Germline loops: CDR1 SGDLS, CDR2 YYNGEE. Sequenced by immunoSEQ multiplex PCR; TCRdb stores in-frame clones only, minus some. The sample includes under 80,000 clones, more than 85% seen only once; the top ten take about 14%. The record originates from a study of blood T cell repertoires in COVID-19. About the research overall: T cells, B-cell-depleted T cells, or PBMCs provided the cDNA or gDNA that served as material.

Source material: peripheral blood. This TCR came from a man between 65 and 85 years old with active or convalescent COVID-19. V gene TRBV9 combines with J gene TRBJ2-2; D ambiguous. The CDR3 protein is CASSVEGGENTGELFF. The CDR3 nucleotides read TGTGCCAGCAGCGTGGAAGGTGGAGAGAACACCGGGGAGCTGTTTTTT.